This TCR beta chain was identified in a study of molecular identifiers for immune sequencing clone quantification. Overall study: Replicate experiments took RNA from 20,000 or 100,000 naive CD8 cells, divided it five ways and sequenced four.

Previously reported methods and listed TCR primers produced the bulk TCR libraries. Via MiXCR, TCRdb re-called the PCR reads, giving one row per CDR3 protein. This table has 490,000 or so distinct CDR3 sequences, about 20% appearing once. In the sort, naive CD8 T cells were defined as CD8+CD4-CCR7+CD45RA+. Ten or more counts support this clonotype. In germline, CDR1 is MNHEY, CDR2 SVGEGT. The V end lost 4 bases, the J end lost 1 base, and 20 bases lay between the germline ends. This CDR3 is 18 amino acids long. Sequencing was performed on naive CD8+ T cells from blood, with Jurkat cell RNA spiked in. Subset of the sample: FACS-sorted CD8+CD4-CCR7+CD45RA+ naive T cells. This sequence joins TRBV6-2 or TRBV6-3 and TRBJ2-4; D is unclear. This receptor was obtained from a human donor in good health. Some libraries in this study had Jurkat cell RNA spiked in. The CDR3 loop reads CASSSQLRQRSAKNIQYF. The CDR3 DNA is TGTGCCAGCAGTTCCCAGCTAAGACAAAGGTCGGCCAAAAACATTCAGTACTTC.